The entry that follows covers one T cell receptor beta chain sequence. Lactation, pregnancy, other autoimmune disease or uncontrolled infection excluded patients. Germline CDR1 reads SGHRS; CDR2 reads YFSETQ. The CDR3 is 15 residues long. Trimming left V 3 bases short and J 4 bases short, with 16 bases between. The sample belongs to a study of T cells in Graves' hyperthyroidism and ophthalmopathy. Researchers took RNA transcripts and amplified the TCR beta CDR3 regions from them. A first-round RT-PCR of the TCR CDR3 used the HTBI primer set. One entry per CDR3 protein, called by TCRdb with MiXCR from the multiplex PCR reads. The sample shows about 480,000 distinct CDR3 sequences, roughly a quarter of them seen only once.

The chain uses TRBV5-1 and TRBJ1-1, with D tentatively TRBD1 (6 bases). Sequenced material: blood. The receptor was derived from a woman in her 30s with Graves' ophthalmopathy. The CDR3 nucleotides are TGCGCCAGCAGCTCGTCAACAGGGATTTTCACTGAAGCTTTCTTT. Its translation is CASSSSTGIFTEAFF.